This record concerns one TCR beta chain sequence. Distinct nucleotide sequences in the sample also encode this CDR3. The entry originates in a study of blood T cell repertoires in COVID-19. Looking at the study overall: From the United States, Italy and Spain came samples of acute and convalescent COVID-19.

The cohort comprised adults aged 18 to 89 years residing in 20 to 30 US areas. Trimming took off 4 bases at V and 2 bases at J, with 9 bases between the two ends. Germline CDR1 and CDR2: SGDLS and YYNGEE. The CDR3 is 13 amino acids. The table came from immunoSEQ multiplex PCR; TCRdb's copy has only in-frame clones and leaves some out. The sample lists roughly 220,000 clones; approximately 80% were seen once. The rearrangement joins TRBV9 to TRBJ1-2; D is perhaps TRBD1 (5 bases). This TCR derives from a man between 25 and 39 years old with acute COVID-19. Sequencing was carried out using PBMCs or T cells enriched from blood (not recorded which). The CDR3 sequence is CASSLQENYGYTF. CDR3 sequence (DNA): TGTGCCAGCAGCTTACAGGAAAACTATGGCTACACCTTC.